A selection of T cell receptor beta chains follows, all from one sample in a study of blood T cell repertoires in COVID-19. Libraries were prepared by immunoSEQ multiplex PCR; TCRdb keeps only in-frame clonotypes and omits some of them. The table has 300,000 to 400,000 clones, approximately 85% seen once. The sequencing input was peripheral blood. The receptor set was obtained from a human donor in a cohort sampled during active COVID-19. Both conserved end residues are part of each CDR3. D genes are given only for firm matches. Part of the rows lack a size; the others show once, few, many or a class for expanded clones.

. | TRBJ1-5 | TRBV29-1 | many | CSVDEQGAASNQPQHF | TGCAGCGTTGATGAACAGGGCGCGGCGAGCAATCAGCCCCAGCATTTT
TRBD1 | TRBJ1-1 | TRBV6-5 | . | CASSSSGGVTEAFF | TGTGCCAGCAGTTCGTCAGGGGGTGTCACTGAAGCTTTCTTT
TRBD1 | TRBJ1-5 | TRBV4-2 | few | CASSQEDRGDQPQHF | TGTGCCAGCAGCCAAGAGGACAGGGGAGATCAGCCCCAGCATTTT
. | TRBJ1-2 | TRBV24-1 | . | CATSDSLGVNYGYTF | TGTGCCACCAGTGATTCGCTCGGGGTTAACTATGGCTACACCTTC
. | TRBJ1-4 | TRBV19 | . | CASRSQFNEKLFF | TGTGCCAGTAGAAGTCAGTTTAATGAAAAACTGTTTTTT
. | TRBJ1-2 | TRBV10-3 | . | CAISDPGHRYGYTF | TGTGCCATCAGTGACCCGGGACACCGATATGGCTACACCTTC
. | TRBJ2-2 | TRBV7-3 | . | CASSLSGTGELFF | TGTGCCAGCAGCTTATCAGGAACCGGGGAGCTGTTTTTT
. | TRBJ1-6 | TRBV30 | . | CAWSTELDSPLHF | TGTGCCTGGAGTACCGAATTAGATTCACCCCTCCACTTT
. | TRBJ2-2 | TRBV3-1/TRBV3-2 | . | CASSQDLRNTGELFF | TGTGCCAGCAGCCAAGATCTTAGGAACACCGGGGAGCTGTTTTTT
. | TRBJ1-1 | TRBV7-8 | . | CASFLAGLNTEAFF | TGTGCCAGCTTCCTCGCAGGGTTGAACACTGAAGCTTTCTTT
. | TRBJ2-7 | TRBV27 | few | CASSQSRQGSYEQYF | TGTGCCAGCAGCCAAAGTCGGCAGGGATCCTACGAGCAGTACTTC
. | TRBJ1-5 | TRBV18 | . | CASSPAGGASNQPQHF | TGTGCCAGCTCACCCGCCGGGGGTGCCTCTAATCAGCCCCAGCATTTT
TRBD2 | TRBJ2-7 | TRBV19 | . | CASSIFGGGTYEQYF | TGTGCCAGTAGTATATTCGGCGGGGGGACCTACGAGCAGTACTTC
. | TRBJ1-2 | TRBV15 | . | CATSTLGGRYGYTF | TGTGCCACCAGCACCCTGGGGGGGCGGTATGGCTACACCTTC
. | TRBJ2-4 | TRBV27 | . | CASSFRFLIAKNIQYF | TGTGCCAGCAGTTTCCGTTTCCTAATAGCCAAAAACATTCAGTACTTC
. | TRBJ2-7 | TRBV24-1 | . | CATQGTYEQYF | TGTGCCACCCAGGGGACCTACGAGCAGTACTTC
. | TRBJ1-1 | TRBV19 | . | CASIDRQKGYNTEAFF | TGTGCCAGTATCGATAGGCAGAAGGGGTACAACACTGAAGCTTTCTTT
. | TRBJ1-4 | TRBV6-6 | . | CASSKTAPDRSSTTNEKLFF | TGTGCCAGCAGCAAGACCGCCCCTGACAGATCCTCGACAACTAATGAAAAACTGTTTTTT
. | TRBJ1-1 | TRBV5-1 | . | CASSLVSSEAFF | TGCGCCAGCAGCTTGGTGTCCAGTGAAGCTTTCTTT
. | TRBJ1-2 | TRBV18 | . | CASSMTGTPNYGYTF | TGTGCCAGCTCAATGACCGGGACACCTAACTATGGCTACACCTTC
. | TRBJ1-2 | TRBV5-1 | once | CASSWGSGFGYTF | TGCGCCAGCAGCTGGGGCTCGGGTTTTGGCTACACCTTC
. | TRBJ2-7 | TRBV2 | . | CASSPYTYEQYF | TGTGCCAGCAGTCCCTATACCTACGAGCAGTACTTC
. | TRBJ2-1 | TRBV12-3/TRBV12-4 | . | CASSFKSEQFF | TGTGCCAGCAGTTTTAAATCTGAGCAGTTCTTC
TRBD1 | TRBJ1-2 | TRBV19 | . | CASSTPGQNYGYTF | TGTGCCAGTAGTACTCCGGGACAGAACTATGGCTACACCTTC
. | TRBJ2-2 | TRBV5-6 | . | CASSFRAGSNTGELFF | TGTGCCAGCAGCTTCAGGGCAGGATCGAACACCGGGGAGCTGTTTTTT
TRBD1 | TRBJ1-2 | TRBV7-9 | . | CASSLAGQPNYGYTF | TGTGCCAGCAGCTTAGCGGGACAGCCAAACTATGGCTACACCTTC
. | TRBJ1-2 | TRBV9 | once | CASSVDSSTPSGYTF | TGTGCCAGCAGCGTAGATAGCAGTACACCGAGCGGCTACACCTTC
TRBD1 | TRBJ1-5 | TRBV20-1 | . | CSASQGVRDQPQHF | TGCAGTGCTAGTCAGGGGGTTAGGGATCAGCCCCAGCATTTT
. | TRBJ1-5 | TRBV5-5 | . | CASSLAPAENQPQHF | TGTGCCAGCAGCTTGGCGCCGGCGGAGAATCAGCCCCAGCATTTT
TRBD2 | TRBJ2-1 | TRBV5-1 | . | CASSLFAGGPVNEQFF | TGCGCCAGCAGCTTGTTTGCGGGGGGGCCAGTTAATGAGCAGTTCTTC
TRBD2 | TRBJ2-3 | TRBV9 | . | CASSVAYGGASDTQYF | TGTGCCAGCAGCGTAGCTTACGGGGGGGCATCAGATACGCAGTATTTT
. | TRBJ1-2 | TRBV6-5 | . | CATHKITNYGYTF | TGTGCCACCCACAAGATAACTAACTATGGCTACACCTTC
. | TRBJ1-1 | TRBV25-1 | . | CASSVTGRDMNTEAFF | TGTGCCAGCAGTGTAACAGGGAGGGACATGAACACTGAAGCTTTCTTT
. | TRBJ2-3 | TRBV11-2 | once | CASRLGRGSNTDTQYF | TGTGCCAGCAGGTTAGGCCGGGGATCTAACACAGATACGCAGTATTTT
TRBD1 | TRBJ1-1 | TRBV7-9 | . | CASSLGTGGMNTEAFF | TGTGCCAGCAGCTTAGGGACAGGGGGCATGAACACTGAAGCTTTCTTT
. | TRBJ1-1 | TRBV20-1 | . | CSASWGDTEAFF | TGCAGTGCTAGTTGGGGGGACACTGAAGCTTTCTTT
. | TRBJ2-5 | TRBV5-4 | . | CASSLGASQETQYF | TGTGCCAGCAGCTTGGGGGCCAGCCAAGAGACCCAGTACTTC
. | TRBJ1-1 | TRBV5-1 | . | CASSLIGGGTNTEAFF | TGCGCCAGCAGCTTGATCGGGGGAGGGACGAACACTGAAGCTTTCTTT
TRBD2 | TRBJ2-7 | TRBV6-5 | . | CASSVSGGYEQYF | TGTGCCAGCAGCGTTAGCGGGGGGTACGAGCAGTACTTC
. | TRBJ2-5 | TRBV5-4 | . | CASRATQQETQYF | TGTGCCAGCAGGGCGACTCAACAAGAGACCCAGTACTTC
TRBD1 | TRBJ2-3 | TRBV11-2 | . | CASSLGQGGSYTQYF | TGTGCCAGCAGCCTCGGACAGGGTGGCTCCTATACGCAGTATTTT
TRBD2 | TRBJ2-1 | TRBV5-1 | . | CASSHGLAGDTEQFF | TGCGCCAGCAGCCACGGACTAGCGGGGGATACTGAGCAGTTCTTC
. | TRBJ1-2 | TRBV5-1 | . | CASGLDGYTF | TGCGCCAGCGGCCTCGATGGCTACACCTTC
. | TRBJ2-7 | TRBV21-1 | . | CASRAGTSGDRDEQYF | TGTGCCAGCAGGGCAGGGACTAGCGGCGACAGGGACGAGCAGTACTTC
TRBD1 | TRBJ2-5 | TRBV27 | . | CASRTGTGFETQYF | TGTGCCAGCAGAACCGGGACAGGTTTTGAGACCCAGTACTTC
. | TRBJ2-7 | TRBV7-2 | . | CASTPFRGYEQYF | TGTGCCAGCACTCCCTTCCGGGGTTACGAGCAGTACTTC
. | TRBJ2-7 | TRBV6-5 | . | CASSYSGGRSSYEQYF | TGTGCCAGCAGTTACTCCGGCGGGCGGAGCTCCTACGAGCAGTACTTC
. | TRBJ2-7 | TRBV6-6 | . | CVSEQGREQYF | TGCGTTTCTGAGCAGGGTCGCGAGCAGTACTTC
. | TRBJ2-7 | TRBV14 | . | CASSLLKSTEQYF | TGTGCCAGCAGCCTCCTAAAGAGTACCGAGCAGTACTTC
. | TRBJ1-4 | TRBV5-1 | . | CASSSGLLNEKLFF | TGCGCCAGCAGCTCGGGACTGCTTAATGAAAAACTGTTTTTT
TRBD2 | TRBJ2-1 | TRBV29-1 | . | CSVATSGGREQFF | TGCAGCGTTGCGACTAGCGGGGGCCGTGAGCAGTTCTTC
TRBD1 | TRBJ1-2 | TRBV30 | once | CAWSVDRGHGYTF | TGTGCCTGGAGTGTGGACAGGGGCCATGGCTACACCTTC
. | TRBJ1-2 | TRBV2 | . | CASVQSAGYYGYTF | TGTGCCAGCGTCCAGAGCGCCGGTTACTATGGCTACACCTTC
. | TRBJ1-1 | TRBV27 | many | CASSLFLATEAFF | TGTGCCAGCAGTTTATTTTTAGCCACTGAAGCTTTCTTT